Below are 5 T cell receptor beta chains sequenced from a single sample in a study of blood T cell repertoires in COVID-19. TCRdb's table, derived via immunoSEQ multiplex PCR, lists solely in-frame clones and lacks some. In the table there are 30,000 to 40,000 clones, roughly 85% of which are singletons. Sequenced sample: peripheral blood. Every receptor here comes from a man aged 45-65 years with acute or convalescent COVID-19.

The gene calls are TRBV3-1 (or the pseudogene TRBV3-2) and TRBJ1-1; D not certain. Germline V gives CDR1 LGHDT, CDR2 YNNKEL (reference sequence). The CDR3 is made up of 12 amino acids. Trimming shortened V by 1 base and J by 4 bases, and 4 bases separated the two germline ends. CDR3: CASSQGATEAFF. CDR3 nucleotide sequence: TGTGCCAGCAGCCAAGGCGCCACTGAAGCTTTCTTT.

This chain uses TRBV7-2 with TRBJ2-7, with TRBD2 matching 9 bases. CDR3 length: 15 residues. The ends lost 5 bases at V and 3 bases at J; junction bases unmatched: 8. Germline CDR1 and CDR2: SGHTA and FQGNSA. CDR3 nucleotides: TGTGCCAGCAGCCTCCTGCCGACTAGCGGCTACGAGCAGTACTTC. The encoded protein is CASSLLPTSGYEQYF.

V gene TRBV3-1 (or the pseudogene TRBV3-2) combines with J gene TRBJ1-3, with D hard to call. CDR1 and CDR2 from the germline V gene are LGHDT and YNNKEL (reference sequence). The CDR3 is 15 residues long. V lost 4 bases and J 4 bases, leaving 14 bases between the germline ends. Here the CDR3 reads CASSPRALGGNTIYF. The CDR3, as DNA: TGTGCCAGCAGCCCGCGGGCCTTGGGGGGAAACACCATATATTTT.

The genes are TRBV29-1 and TRBJ1-1; 8 positions agree with TRBD1. Per the germline V gene, CDR1 is SQVTM and CDR2 is ANQGSEA. The V segment lost 4 bases and the J segment 6 bases; nucleotides outside the gene matches: 4. The CDR3 is made up of 12 amino acids. The CDR3 DNA reads as TGCAGCGTTGGACAGGGGAATGCTGAAGCTTTCTTT. It codes for CSVGQGNAEAFF. Supplemented by reference TRBV29-1 and TRBJ1-1, the full variable domain reads SAVISQKPSRDICQRGTSLTIQCQVDSQVTMMFWYRQQPGQSLTLIATANQGSEATYESGFVIDKFPISRPNLTFSTLTVSNMSPEDSSIYLCSVGQGNAEAFFGQGTRLTVV.

The gene calls are TRBV6-6 and TRBJ2-3; the match to TRBD2 covers 10 bases. This CDR3 has 15 amino acids. With V trimmed by 7 bases and J by 2 bases, 6 bases remained unmatched. Per germline, CDR1 MNHNY and CDR2 SVGAGI (reference sequence). The CDR3 DNA sequence: TGTGCCAGCAAGGAGCGGGGGGGCTACACAGATACGCAGTATTTT. Protein: CASKERGGYTDTQYF.